This T cell receptor beta chain appears in the sequencing data of a study of radiotherapy plus CTLA-4 blockade in lung cancer. TCRdb keeps only in-frame clones here, not all; method: immunoSEQ multiplex PCR. The sample carries about 62,000 clones, roughly 80% recorded once. The V gene lost 2 bases and the J gene lost 1 base, with 21 bases spanning the gap. The CDR3 covers 18 residues. Germline CDR1 SGHRS, CDR2 YFSETQ. Sequences were derived from peripheral blood, sampled from a patient treated with radiotherapy plus ipilimumab. The receptor's source is a human donor with non-small cell lung cancer who had a complete response to radiotherapy plus ipilimumab. The rearrangement links TRBV5-1 to TRBJ2-5; D may correspond to TRBD1 or TRBD2 (5 bases each). The chain's CDR3 is CASSFSVGPRGPQETQYF. The CDR3 nucleotides are TGCGCCAGCAGCTTCTCTGTCGGCCCGAGGGGCCCCCAAGAGACCCAGTACTTC.